Presented here are 27 T cell receptor beta chains from one specimen sequenced in a study of blood T cells in healthy people across ages. Using a J-beta primer mix together with a sample-barcoded 5' primer, a second PCR was run for roughly 7 to 11 cycles. From the 5' RACE reads, TCRdb called clonotypes with MiXCR, one entry per CDR3 protein. The sample records 600,000 or so distinct CDR3 sequences, 21% being singletons. Sequenced input: blood. All receptors come from a man in his 70s in good health.

The rearrangement uses TRBV24-1 and TRBJ1-1; TRBD1 matches 9 bases. V was pared by 2 bases and J by 3 bases, with 3 bases of the junction left unmatched. CDR1 and CDR2 (germline): KGHDR, SFDVKD. The CDR3 consists of 15 residues. Written as DNA, the CDR3 is TGTGCCACCAGTGATTACAGGGGGCCAGACACTGAAGCTTTCTTT. Protein product: CATSDYRGPDTEAFF.

This clonotype was recorded a few times. V and J are TRBV9 and TRBJ1-2; D is ambiguous. This CDR3 region has 15 residues. Germline CDR1 and CDR2: SGDLS and YYNGEE. V dropped 4 bases and J dropped 3 bases, with 16 bases sitting between them. Here the CDR3 DNA reads TGTGCCAGCAGCTCCGGCCAGGCTCGTGACTATGGCTACACCTTC. Encoded protein: CASSSGQARDYGYTF. Together with reference TRBV9 and TRBJ1-2, the CDR3 gives the full variable domain: DSGVTQTPKHLITATGQRVTLRCSPRSGDLSVYWYQQSLDQGLQFLIQYYNGEERAKGNILERFSAQQFPDLHSELNLSSLELGDSALYFCASSSGQARDYGYTFGSGTRLTVV.

Worth noting for this clonotype: A read error may explain this, as a much larger clone is one base away. The rearrangement uses TRBV6-5 and TRBJ1-4; D may be TRBD1 (5 bases). The V gene's germline CDR1 is MNHEY and CDR2 SVGAGI. CDR3 length equals 13 residues. The CDR3 region is CVSRAQRSEKLFF. DNA for the CDR3: TGTGTCAGCAGGGCACAGCGGAGTGAAAAACTGTTTTTT.

This clonotype was counted between two and nine times. The chain's CDR3 is CASSRDRGEYTGELFF. CDR3 in DNA: TGTGCCAGCAGCAGGGACAGGGGGGAATACACCGGGGAGCTGTTTTTT. The chain joins TRBV12-3 or TRBV12-4 to TRBJ2-2, with 11 bases aligning to TRBD1. J gave up 3 bases and V 6 bases, and 6 bases lay outside the gene matches. This CDR3 has 16 residues.

This sequence joins TRBV20-1 and TRBJ2-2; 9 bases agree with TRBD1. The germline CDR1 and CDR2 sequences are DFQATT and SNEGSKA (reference sequence). The CDR3 has 15 residues. Germline trimming cut 1 base from V and 0 bases from J; bases unmatched to any gene: 0. For the CDR3, the DNA is TGCAGTGCTAGAGGGGACAGGGCGAACACCGGGGAGCTGTTTTTT. Translated, it gives CSARGDRANTGELFF.

The chain carries TRBV5-8 and TRBJ2-5; 16 bases are a match to TRBD2. Germline lookup yields CDR1 SGHTS and CDR2 YDEGEE. The ends lost 4 bases at V and 5 bases at J; junction bases unmatched: 8. CDR3 length equals 17 residues. As DNA, the CDR3 is TGTGCCAGCAGCCCCGGGACTAGCGGGAGGGTGGGCGAGACCCAGTACTTC. Its translation: CASSPGTSGRVGETQYF.

This clonotype has a handful of counts. The chain recombines TRBV4-1 with TRBJ1-5, with D unresolved. CDR1 and CDR2 (germline): MGHRA, YSYEKL. This CDR3 is 16 amino acids long. V was shortened by 1 base and J by 1 base, with 11 bases between the two germline ends. CDR3 nucleotide sequence: TGCGCCAGCAGCCAAGCGACGGACCCCAGCAATCAGCCCCAGCATTTT. This translates into CASSQATDPSNQPQHF.

This clonotype has at least ten counts. The chain employs TRBV6-6 and TRBJ2-5; TRBD2 is a possible D gene (5 bases). The J call may be wrong; the DNA end is better matched by TRBJ2-1. Germline values: CDR1 MNHNY, CDR2 SVGAGI (reference sequence). This CDR3 has 13 amino acids. CDR3 in amino acids: CASSYGLAVEQFF. CDR3 DNA: TGTGCCAGCAGTTACGGGCTAGCAGTTGAGCAGTTCTTC.

This clonotype turned up a few times. Its ends do not fully match the called genes, so a read error is possible. This chain uses TRBV3-1 with TRBJ2-7, with a weak D call TRBD2 (5 bases). The germline V gene has CDR1 LGHDT and CDR2 YNNKEL (reference sequence). The CDR3 is 14 amino acids. CDR3 in amino acids: CASSQGGLDNEQLF. DNA of the CDR3: TGTGCCAGCAGCCAAGGAGGGTTAGACAATGAGCAGCTCTTC.

CDR3 residues: CASSSDEAYEQYF. In nucleotides, the CDR3 is TGTGCCAGCAGTTCAGACGAAGCCTACGAGCAGTACTTC. The chain employs TRBV12-3 or TRBV12-4 and TRBJ2-7; no clear D. The CDR3 covers 13 residues. V was clipped by 4 bases and J by 2 bases, with 9 bases between them.

In this sample, this clonotype turned up a few times. V and J are TRBV6-5 and TRBJ2-1; either TRBD1 or TRBD2 may fit D (5 bases each). The germline gives CDR1 MNHEY, CDR2 SVGAGI. CDR3 length equals 13 residues. Trimming left V 7 bases short and J 6 bases short, with 13 bases between. As DNA, the CDR3 is TGTGCCAGCATCCCCAGGGAGCTCAATGAGCAGTTCTTC. Translating gives CASIPRELNEQFF.

This chain joins TRBV10-3 and TRBJ2-5; D remains unclear. Germline V gene sequence: CDR1 ENHRY, CDR2 SYGVKD. Trimming removed 10 bases from V and 5 bases from J, with 29 bases in between. This CDR3 is built from 17 residues. The CDR3 is CATLPGAETVIGETQYF. In nucleotides, the CDR3 is TGTGCCACCCTACCCGGCGCGGAGACTGTCATCGGTGAGACCCAGTACTTC.

The V and J genes are TRBV12-3 or TRBV12-4 and TRBJ2-2; D might be TRBD1 or TRBD2, each matching 7 bases. The CDR3 contains 15 residues. V was pared by 7 bases and J by 4 bases, with 16 bases between. CDR3 sequence reads: CASKLGRGLTGELFF. CDR3 bases: TGTGCCAGCAAGTTGGGGAGGGGGCTCACCGGGGAGCTGTTTTTT.

Only a few counts were recorded for this clonotype. The V gene is TRBV29-1, the J gene TRBJ2-5, with D possibly being TRBD1 or TRBD2 (5 bases each). The J call is uncertain, as TRBJ2-7 better fits the DNA end. The CDR3 is 12 residues long. Germline CDR1 is SQVTM and CDR2 is ANQGSEA. This CDR3 reads CSVGQTNYEQYF. CDR3 bases: TGCAGCGTTGGACAGACTAACTACGAGCAGTACTTC.

The chain recombines TRBV20-1 with TRBJ2-7, with 16 nucleotides matching TRBD2. With 4 bases clipped from V and 5 bases from J, the junction kept 8 bases outside the gene matches. The germline V gene encodes CDR1 DFQATT and CDR2 SNEGSKA (reference sequence). This CDR3 contains 16 residues. CDR3 DNA: TGCAGTGCTATGGGGACTAGCGGGAGGGCCGGAGACGAGCAGTACGTC. It translates to CSAMGTSGRAGDEQYV.

This chain uses TRBV2 with TRBJ1-1; no reliable D call. V gave up 7 bases and J gave up 3 bases, with 9 bases separating them. The CDR3 totals 12 residues. CDR1 and CDR2 from the germline V gene are SNHLY and FYNNEI. The CDR3 is CASNMFDTEAFF. CDR3 coding DNA: TGTGCCAGCAATATGTTCGACACTGAAGCTTTCTTT.

This clonotype was counted between two and nine times. This chain joins TRBV10-3 and TRBJ1-5, with a weak D call TRBD1 (6 bases). Germline V gene lookup returns CDR1 ENHRY and CDR2 SYGVKD. The CDR3 is made up of 14 amino acids. V gave up 0 bases and J gave up 9 bases, with 12 bases separating them. The CDR3 DNA sequence: TGTGCCATCAGTGAGTCAAGGGGGGATCGGCCCCAGCATTTT. This codes for CAISESRGDRPQHF.

This clonotype has more than one count but fewer than ten. V and J are TRBV29-1 and TRBJ2-5; 7 bases line up with TRBD2. Germline values: CDR1 SQVTM, CDR2 ANQGSEA. V shed 4 bases and J 9 bases; nucleotides not matched to a gene: 5. This CDR3 spans 11 amino acids. The CDR3 DNA sequence: TGCAGCGTTGGGGCGGGAGTGTCCCAGTACTTC. It is translated as CSVGAGVSQYF.

This clonotype was detected only a few times. The chain combines TRBV7-2 with TRBJ2-3; 9 bases agree with TRBD1. The CDR3 is 14 amino acids. CDR1 and CDR2 from the germline V gene are SGHTA and FQGNSA. Losses at the gene ends were 3 bases for V and 4 bases for J; bases not matched to a gene: 2. The CDR3 protein is CASSLGQGPDTQYF. The CDR3 DNA reads as TGTGCCAGCAGCTTGGGACAGGGCCCAGATACGCAGTATTTT.

This clonotype was recorded once. The junction differs from germline at one of its ends, possibly a read error. V usage is TRBV12-3 or TRBV12-4 and J usage is TRBJ1-1; TRBD1 agrees at 10 bases. The CDR3 length is 13 residues. CDR3 loop: CASRRTGGGGALF. In DNA form, the CDR3 reads TGTGCCAGCAGGCGGACAGGGGGAGGTGGGGCTCTCTTT.

This clonotype was seen ten or more times. The genes are TRBV5-1 and TRBJ2-5; 7 bases fit TRBD1. With 7 bases clipped from V and 5 bases from J, the junction kept 5 bases outside the gene matches. This CDR3 is built from 12 residues. Per the germline V gene, CDR1 is SGHRS and CDR2 is YFSETQ. The CDR3 DNA follows: TGCGCCAGCTCCGGGACAGATGAGACCCAGTACTTC. Translated: CASSGTDETQYF.

Only a few counts were recorded for this clonotype. The chain links TRBV7-2 to TRBJ2-3; D is unclear. This CDR3 has 15 residues. Trimming stripped 5 bases from V and 3 bases from J, with 15 bases between. Germline values: CDR1 SGHTA, CDR2 FQGNSA. The CDR3 loop is CASSSPVGWTDTQYF. DNA of the CDR3: TGTGCCAGCAGCAGCCCGGTAGGGTGGACAGATACGCAGTATTTT.

The table lists this clonotype with a few counts. The chain uses TRBV19 and TRBJ2-6; 14 nucleotides match TRBD2. The CDR3 has 20 amino acids. With 7 bases clipped from V and 0 bases from J, the junction kept 11 bases outside the gene matches. In germline, CDR1 is LNHDA, CDR2 SQIVND (reference sequence). The CDR3 here is CASIPTGTSGGNSGANVLTF. The CDR3 DNA is TGTGCCAGTATTCCGACGGGGACTAGCGGGGGAAACTCTGGGGCCAACGTCCTGACTTTC.

Remarks on this clonotype: The junction departs from the called germline gene at one end, perhaps through a read error. The V and J genes are TRBV12-3 or TRBV12-4 and TRBJ2-4; D might be TRBD1 (5 bases). The CDR3 loop spans 12 amino acids. CDR3 in amino acids: CAGSSDSYIQYF. CDR3 sequence (DNA): TGTGCCGGCAGTTCCGACAGTTACATTCAGTACTTC.

The gene calls are TRBV7-6 and TRBJ2-7; 13 nucleotides align to TRBD2. CDR3 size: 15 residues. Germline CDR1 and CDR2: SGHVS and FNYEAQ. The junction had 6 bases not matched to a gene; V was cut back by 5 bases and J by 5 bases. The CDR3 nucleotides read TGTGCCAGCAGCCAGGGAGGGACTAGCGGGAACGAGCAGTACTTC. This encodes CASSQGGTSGNEQYF.

This clonotype was picked up a small number of times. This rearrangement joins TRBV5-1 to TRBJ2-1, with 7 bases lining up with TRBD2. Trimming cost V 0 bases and J 4 bases; bases outside gene matches: 10. This CDR3 has 17 amino acids. Germline V gene lookup returns CDR1 SGHRS and CDR2 YFSETQ. In DNA, the CDR3 is TGCGCCAGCAGCTTGGTGGGAGTAGCGGGCCTTTACAATGAGCAGTTCTTC. This encodes CASSLVGVAGLYNEQFF.

This clonotype was seen a few times. This sequence joins TRBV4-3 and TRBJ2-7, with 7 bases identical to TRBD2. Unmatched junction bases numbered 9, after V lost 1 base and J lost 6 bases. CDR3 length: 15 amino acids. CDR1 is LGHNA and CDR2 is YSLEER in the germline V gene. DNA for the CDR3: TGCGCCAGCAGCCAAGTAACGGGCGGGAGCGGCGAGCAGTACTTC. Amino acid sequence: CASSQVTGGSGEQYF.